This is a list of T cell receptor beta chains from one sample in a study of blood T cell repertoires in COVID-19. Repertoires were generated with immunoSEQ multiplex PCR, while TCRdb's copy carries only in-frame clones and drops some. This table holds some 180,000 clones, roughly four fifths found once. The sequenced sample consisted of peripheral blood. The source is a man between 50 and 59 years old who had recovered from COVID-19. Both conserved end residues are part of each CDR3. D genes are given only for firm matches. Size values are once, few and many counts, or a class for expanded clones, and some rows have none.

abundance | d_gene | j_gene | v_gene | len | CDR3nt | CDR3aa
few | TRBD1 | TRBJ2-7 | TRBV27 | 15 | TGTGCCAGCAGTTTCACAGGGGCTCCCAACTACGAGCAGTACTTC | CASSFTGAPNYEQYF
. | TRBD1 | TRBJ2-6 | TRBV7-9 | 17 | TGTGCCAGCAGCTCTAGACAGGGGGCGGGCGGGGCCAACGTCCTGACTTTC | CASSSRQGAGGANVLTF
. | . | TRBJ2-2 | TRBV18 | 12 | TGTGCCAGCTCACCGACGGGCGGGGAGCTGTTTTTT | CASSPTGGELFF
. | TRBD2 | TRBJ2-3 | TRBV7-6 | 15 | TGTGCCAGCAGGGTAGCGGGTGTTAGCACAGATACGCAGTATTTT | CASRVAGVSTDTQYF
. | . | TRBJ2-1 | TRBV19 | 14 | TGTGCCAGTAGTATGGTGACGGGGAGAAGTGAGCAGTTCTTC | CASSMVTGRSEQFF
. | TRBD2 | TRBJ2-1 | TRBV27 | 17 | TGTGCCAGCAGTCCGCAACGGACTAGCGGGAGTGTCGATGAGCAGTTCTTC | CASSPQRTSGSVDEQFF
once | . | TRBJ2-4 | TRBV6-2/TRBV6-3 | 14 | TGTGCCAGCAGTTACACTAGCTTGGGGAACATTCAGTACTTC | CASSYTSLGNIQYF
. | . | TRBJ1-1 | TRBV27 | 13 | TGTGCCAGCAGTTCCAGGGAGAACACTGAAGCTTTCTTT | CASSSRENTEAFF
few | . | TRBJ2-3 | TRBV3-1/TRBV3-2 | 14 | TGTGCCAGCAGCCAAGTATTTGCTACGGATACGCAGTATTTT | CASSQVFATDTQYF
. | TRBD1 | TRBJ1-6 | TRBV5-4 | 17 | TGTGCCAGCAGCCAACCCGACAGGGGGTCGGATAATTCACCCCTCCACTTT | CASSQPDRGSDNSPLHF
. | TRBD2 | TRBJ2-7 | TRBV27 | 15 | TGTGCCAGCAGCCTGACTAGCGGGAGGATTTACGAGCAGTACTTC | CASSLTSGRIYEQYF
. | . | TRBJ2-7 | TRBV30 | 11 | TGTGCCTGGAGCCCCGGGTTCGAGCAGTACTTC | CAWSPGFEQYF
. | TRBD2 | TRBJ2-5 | TRBV6-2/TRBV6-3 | 17 | TGTGCCAGCAGTCTTAGTCCTATGGGACTAGCGAGAGAGACCCAGTACTTC | CASSLSPMGLARETQYF
. | TRBD1 | TRBJ2-5 | TRBV7-2 | 13 | TGTGCCAGCACCAAGGACAGGGCGACGACTGAGTACTTC | CASTKDRATTEYF
. | . | TRBJ1-2 | TRBV12-3/TRBV12-4 | 12 | TGTGCCAGCAGTCGGGACAAGAGGGGCTACACCTTC | CASSRDKRGYTF
. | TRBD2 | TRBJ2-7 | TRBV9 | 12 | TGTGCCAGCAGCGCCGCCGGGGGGGAGCAGTACTTC | CASSAAGGEQYF
few | . | TRBJ1-6 | TRBV28 | 17 | TGTGCCAGCAGGACGGAGACAGTTAGCTCCTATAATTCACCCCTCCACTTT | CASRTETVSSYNSPLHF
. | . | TRBJ2-2 | TRBV21-1 | 20 | TGTGCCAGCAGCCCGGTGGGGACTAGCGACCAAGGGGGGAACACCGGGGAGCTGTTTTTT | CASSPVGTSDQGGNTGELFF
. | . | TRBJ2-1 | TRBV11-3 | 15 | TGTGCCAGCAGCCACCGGGACACCCCTTACAATGAGCAGTTCTTC | CASSHRDTPYNEQFF
. | TRBD2 | TRBJ2-5 | TRBV4-1 | 16 | TGCGCCAGCAGCCCTATATTAGCGGGAGGGCAAGAGACCCAGTACTTC | CASSPILAGGQETQYF
few | . | TRBJ2-5 | TRBV7-3 | 14 | TGTGCCAGCAGCTACGGGGGATACCAAGAGACCCAGTACTTC | CASSYGGYQETQYF
. | TRBD1 | TRBJ1-6 | TRBV7-9 | 14 | TGTGCCAGCAGCGGGGGACAGCAAAATTCACCCCTCCACTTT | CASSGGQQNSPLHF
. | . | TRBJ2-5 | TRBV10-3 | 17 | TGTGCCATCAGTGTCGCCCGGACTGGGCCGATTTCGGAGACCCAGTACTTC | CAISVARTGPISETQYF
. | TRBD1 | TRBJ2-1 | TRBV5-8 | 17 | TGTGCCAGCAGCCCTCACAGGGGGCCCGCACCATACAATGAGCAGTTCTTC | CASSPHRGPAPYNEQFF
. | TRBD2 | TRBJ2-7 | TRBV7-2 | 16 | TGTGCCAGCAGCTTAGTATTAGCGGGAGGCCCCTACGAGCAGTACTTC | CASSLVLAGGPYEQYF
. | TRBD2 | TRBJ2-1 | TRBV5-3 | 14 | TGTGCCAGAAGCCGTGGCTCGGGAGGCCCCAAGCAGTTCTTC | CARSRGSGGPKQFF
. | . | TRBJ2-2 | TRBV30 | 14 | TGTGCCTGGACGAGGGGGAGAAGTACCGGGGAGCTGTTTTTT | CAWTRGRSTGELFF
. | . | TRBJ2-3 | TRBV7-2 | 17 | TGTGCCAGCAGCTTAGTCGGCGGGATGGAGGGCACAGATACGCAGTATTTT | CASSLVGGMEGTDTQYF
. | TRBD1 | TRBJ1-5 | TRBV25-1 | 13 | TGTGCCAGCAGCCTTCCGACAGGGTGGCCCCAGCATTTT | CASSLPTGWPQHF
few | . | TRBJ2-3 | TRBV7-2 | 14 | TGTGCCAGCAGCTTATTAGGCCCAGGGGATACGCAGTATTTT | CASSLLGPGDTQYF
. | . | TRBJ2-1 | TRBV20-1 | 10 | TGCAGTGCTAGTCAGGATGAGCAGTTCTTC | CSASQDEQFF
. | . | TRBJ1-2 | TRBV10-3 | 14 | TGTGCCATCAGTGACCGGGACTTCACAGTGGGCTACACCTTC | CAISDRDFTVGYTF
. | . | TRBJ2-2 | TRBV2 | 14 | TGTGCCAGGGGGGGACCGGGGCCGGCCGGGGAGCTGTTTTTT | CARGGPGPAGELFF
. | TRBD1 | TRBJ2-7 | TRBV29-1 | 14 | TGCAGCGTTGTAAAGTTTCAGGGGGCTTACGAGCAGTACTTC | CSVVKFQGAYEQYF
. | . | TRBJ2-7 | TRBV11-3 | 13 | TGTGCCAGCAGCCCAAAGGAGTCCTACGAGCAGTACTTC | CASSPKESYEQYF
few | . | TRBJ2-1 | TRBV24-1 | 17 | TGTGCCACCAGATCCAAAGGGGGACAAAAAACCTACAATGAGCAGTTCTTC | CATRSKGGQKTYNEQFF
. | TRBD1 | TRBJ1-1 | TRBV19 | 15 | TGTGCCAGTAGGCTAACAGGGGTTGGGAACACTGAAGCTTTCTTT | CASRLTGVGNTEAFF
. | . | TRBJ1-3 | TRBV11-1 | 16 | TGTGCCAGCAGCTTCTCCGCAGGGATCTCTGGAAACACCATATATTTT | CASSFSAGISGNTIYF
. | . | TRBJ1-5 | TRBV29-1 | 14 | TGCAGCGTTGTGACAGGTAATAGCAATCAGCCCCAGCATTTT | CSVVTGNSNQPQHF
few | TRBD1 | TRBJ1-6 | TRBV30 | 16 | TGTGCCTGGAGTTTCAAACCGGGACAGCGTAATTCACCCCTCCACTTT | CAWSFKPGQRNSPLHF
. | . | TRBJ2-2 | TRBV5-4 | 16 | TGTGCCAGCAGCATCGGACTAACCGGCAACACCGGGGAGCTGTTTTTT | CASSIGLTGNTGELFF
once | TRBD2 | TRBJ2-5 | TRBV15 | 16 | TGTGCCACCACCTCGGGTACTAGCGGGAGCTGGGGAACCCAGTACTTC | CATTSGTSGSWGTQYF
. | TRBD2 | TRBJ2-7 | TRBV20-1 | 14 | TGCAGTGCCAGTCCGGGCGGGAGGGCCTACGAGCAGTACTTC | CSASPGGRAYEQYF
. | . | TRBJ2-7 | TRBV29-1 | 14 | TGCAGCGTTGGATCGGCAGGACACTCCTACGAGCAGTACTTC | CSVGSAGHSYEQYF
. | . | TRBJ2-5 | TRBV19 | 14 | TGTGCCAGTAGTATCCAGCCAGGCGAAGAGACCCAGTACTTC | CASSIQPGEETQYF